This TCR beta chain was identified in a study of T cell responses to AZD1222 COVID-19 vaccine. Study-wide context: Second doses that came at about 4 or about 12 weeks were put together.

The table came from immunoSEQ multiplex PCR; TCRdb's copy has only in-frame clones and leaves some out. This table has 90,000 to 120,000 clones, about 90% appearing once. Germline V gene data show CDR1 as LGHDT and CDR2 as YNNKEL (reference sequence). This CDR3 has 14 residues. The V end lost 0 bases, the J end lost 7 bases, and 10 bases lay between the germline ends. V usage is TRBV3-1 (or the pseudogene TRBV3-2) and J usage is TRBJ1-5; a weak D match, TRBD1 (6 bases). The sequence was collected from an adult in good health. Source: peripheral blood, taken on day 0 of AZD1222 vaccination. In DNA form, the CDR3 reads TGTGCCAGCAGCCAAGATCGGGGGGCCCAGCCCCAGCATTTT. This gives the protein CASSQDRGAQPQHF.